A selection of T cell receptor beta chains follows, all from one sample in a study of cytomegalovirus exposure and HLA in healthy donors. Profiling relied on immunoSEQ multiplex PCR, and the TCRdb table lists in-frame clones only, not all of them. The sample lists some 180,000 clones, more than 60% occurring once. The specimen was PBMCs. Receptor source: a woman aged 55 to 70 in good health and CMV-seropositive. CDR3s include the opening cysteine and the closing phenylalanine or tryptophan.

j_call v_call cdr3_aa
TRBJ1-2 TRBV28 CASSLGGDYGYTF
TRBJ1-2 TRBV27 CASSLRDKSYGYTF
TRBJ1-2 TRBV7-2 CASSSDRLDGYTF
TRBJ2-3 TRBV9 CASSATGTGTDTQYF
TRBJ2-1 TRBV5-1 CASSLATGNEQFF
TRBJ2-3 TRBV9 CASSGTSGSGNTDTQYF
TRBJ1-5 TRBV29-1 CSVEGGGQPQHF
TRBJ1-1 TRBV9 CASSVDPGGGALNTEAFF
TRBJ2-5 TRBV27 CASSIETGRETQYF
TRBJ1-4 TRBV25-1 CASSVTAGQTNEKLFF
TRBJ2-3 TRBV2 CASIGGGATDTQYF
TRBJ2-5 TRBV7-8 CASSLQETQYF
TRBJ1-4 TRBV7-8 CASSFAGTNEKLFF
TRBJ2-7 TRBV7-2 CASSRGGRAGLVEQYF
TRBJ2-2 TRBV5-4 CATQPGADRTGELFF
TRBJ2-7 TRBV10-2 CASRDRGRGFDEQYF
TRBJ1-3 TRBV9 CASSAGGQGRGTIYF
TRBJ1-4 TRBV30 CASKGADEKLFF
TRBJ1-4 TRBV19 CASRSSRGASTSEKLFF
TRBJ1-1 TRBV5-5 CASSPWSGLNTEAFF
TRBJ2-7 TRBV30 CAWRTSGSWSLEQYF
TRBJ2-1 TRBV4-1 CASSHTGTSGRANEQFF
TRBJ1-5 TRBV28 CASMTGIVGNQPQHF